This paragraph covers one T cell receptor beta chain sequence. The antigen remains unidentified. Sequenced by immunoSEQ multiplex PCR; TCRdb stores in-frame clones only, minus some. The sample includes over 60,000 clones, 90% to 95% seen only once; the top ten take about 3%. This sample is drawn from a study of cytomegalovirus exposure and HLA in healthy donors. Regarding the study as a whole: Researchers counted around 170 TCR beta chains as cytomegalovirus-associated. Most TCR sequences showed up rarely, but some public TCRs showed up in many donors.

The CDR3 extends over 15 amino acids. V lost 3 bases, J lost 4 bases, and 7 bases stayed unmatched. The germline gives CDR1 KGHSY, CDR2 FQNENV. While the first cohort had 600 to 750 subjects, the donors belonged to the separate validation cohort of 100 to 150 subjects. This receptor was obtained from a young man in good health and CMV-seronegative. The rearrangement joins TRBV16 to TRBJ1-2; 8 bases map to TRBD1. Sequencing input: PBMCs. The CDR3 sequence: CASSHRTGSVYGYTF. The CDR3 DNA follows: TGTGCCAGCAGCCACCGGACAGGGAGCGTCTATGGCTACACCTTC.